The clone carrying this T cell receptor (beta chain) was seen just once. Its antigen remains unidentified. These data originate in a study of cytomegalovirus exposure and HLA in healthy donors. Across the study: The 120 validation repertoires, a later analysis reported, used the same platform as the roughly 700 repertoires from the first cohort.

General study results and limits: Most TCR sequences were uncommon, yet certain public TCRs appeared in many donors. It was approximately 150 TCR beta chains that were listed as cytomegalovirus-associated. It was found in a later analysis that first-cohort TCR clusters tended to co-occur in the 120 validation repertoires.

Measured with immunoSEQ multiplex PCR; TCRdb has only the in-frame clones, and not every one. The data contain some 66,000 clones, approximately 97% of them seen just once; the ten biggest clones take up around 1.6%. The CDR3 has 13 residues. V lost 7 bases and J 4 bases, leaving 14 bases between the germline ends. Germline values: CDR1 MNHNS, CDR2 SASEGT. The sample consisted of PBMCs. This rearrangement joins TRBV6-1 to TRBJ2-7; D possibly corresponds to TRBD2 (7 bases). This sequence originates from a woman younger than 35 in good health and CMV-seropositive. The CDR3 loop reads CASIRGREYEQYF. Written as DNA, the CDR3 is TGTGCCAGCATAAGGGGGAGGGAATACGAGCAGTACTTC.